This TCR beta chain is drawn from a study of cytomegalovirus exposure and HLA in healthy donors. Whole-study context: In a later analysis, the roughly 130 validation repertoires were reported to have used the same platform as the roughly 670 first-cohort repertoires.

The table came from immunoSEQ multiplex PCR; TCRdb's copy has only in-frame clones and leaves some out. The data contain roughly 79,000 clones, roughly 93% of them singletons. A word on this clone: Its antigen remains unidentified.

Study outcomes and limitations: CMV antigen specificity was confirmed in vitro for three CMV-associated chains. Subsequent analysis found a tendency for first-cohort TCR clusters to co-occur within the 95 to 150 validation repertoires. Cytomegalovirus-associated TCR beta chains were listed, numbering roughly 150.

The sample consisted of PBMCs. The TCR comes from a man between 18 and 29 years old in good health and CMV-seronegative.

The CDR3 DNA is TGTGCCAGCAGTTTGCAGGGCATCAGGGATGGCTACACCTTC. Residues: CASSLQGIRDGYTF. The V and J genes are TRBV28 and TRBJ1-2; a possible D gene is TRBD1 (5 bases). Trimming pared 3 bases from V and 6 bases from J, leaving 14 bases between. The CDR3 sequence is 14 residues long. Germline loops: CDR1 MDHEN, CDR2 SYDVKM.